A single sample is the source of the 10 T cell receptor beta chains below, sequenced in a study of T cell repertoires in cytomegalovirus infection (dated by TCRdb to between 2018 and 2021). TCRdb records Illumina HiSeq 1500 as the sequencer. The raw public data were reprocessed by TCRdb itself: fastp quality trimming at Q25, MiXCR clonotype calling, in-frame beta chains only. Each CDR3 protein appears once, grouped with its most common genes and DNA. This sample comprises 630,000 or so distinct CDR3 sequences, less than 25% of them detected only once. Together, the top ten hold approximately 8.2% of the sample. The sequenced material came from CD8+ T cells from PBMCs. The receptors were gathered from a human donor in good health (CMV status not recorded). Some clones in this sample may be carry-over from other donors' samples.

V is TRBV9 and J is TRBJ1-2, with D perhaps TRBD1 (6 bases). Trimming pared 2 bases from V and 2 bases from J, leaving 25 bases between. Germline CDR1 reads SGDLS; CDR2 reads YYNGEE. The CDR3 contains 19 residues. DNA for the CDR3: TGTGCCAGCAGCGTCTCCGAGGGGTTCCGGGGGGCAAGAAACTATGGCTACACCTTC. This encodes CASSVSEGFRGARNYGYTF.

This clonotype was observed a few times. The chain employs TRBV4-2 and TRBJ2-1; 11 bases match TRBD2. CDR1 LGHNA and CDR2 YNFKEQ come from the germline V gene. The ends lost 3 bases at V and 8 bases at J; junction bases unmatched: 9. The CDR3 length is 16 residues. Written as DNA, the CDR3 is TGTGCCAGCAGCCAGGAAGGCACTAGCGGGGGAGATGAGCAGTTCTTC. It is translated as CASSQEGTSGGDEQFF.

This clonotype appeared many times. The gene calls are TRBV7-8 and TRBJ2-7, with TRBD1 matching over 8 bases. The CDR3 contains 14 residues. V dropped 4 bases and J dropped 9; count of bases not matched to a gene: 11. Per germline, CDR1 SGHVS and CDR2 FQNEAQ. The CDR3 DNA reads TGTGCCAGCAGCTCTAACAGGGGGAGCTATGGGCAGTACTTC. Translated, it gives CASSSNRGSYGQYF.

CDR3 protein: CASSIDGRLNQPQHF. CDR3 sequence (DNA): TGTGCCAGCAGCATCGATGGACGTCTCAATCAGCCCCAGCATTTT. The rearrangement joins TRBV7-6 to TRBJ1-5; D remains ambiguous. The germline gives CDR1 SGHVS, CDR2 FNYEAQ. This CDR3 is 15 amino acids long. V gave up 5 bases and J gave up 3 bases, with 14 bases separating them.

This clonotype was seen ten or more times. V gene TRBV7-9 combines with J gene TRBJ1-5; D is perhaps TRBD1 (5 bases). The V gene's germline CDR1 is SEHNR and CDR2 FQNEAQ (reference sequence). V was shortened by 1 base and J by 2 bases, with 6 bases between the two germline ends. The length of the CDR3 is 14 residues. CDR3 in amino acids: CASSLGGGNQPQHF. The DNA for the CDR3 is TGTGCCAGCAGCTTAGGAGGGGGCAATCAGCCCCAGCATTTT. Full variable domain (remainder filled in from reference TRBV7-9 and TRBJ1-5): DTGVSQNPRHKITKRGQNVTFRCDPISEHNRLYWYRQTLGQGPEFLTYFQNEAQLEKSRLLSDRFSAERPKGSFSTLEIQRTEQGDSAMYLCASSLGGGNQPQHFGDGTRLSIL.

At least ten counts were recorded for this clonotype. The V gene is TRBV7-2, the J gene TRBJ2-3; 10 bases line up with TRBD2. J gave up 0 bases and V 2 bases, and 8 bases lay outside the gene matches. CDR3 length: 18 residues. From germline, CDR1 is SGHTA and CDR2 FQGNSA. CDR3 protein: CASSLWLAGASSTDTQYF. CDR3 DNA: TGTGCCAGCAGCTTATGGCTAGCGGGGGCCTCTAGCACAGATACGCAGTATTTT.

This clonotype was seen a handful of times. The J gene is TRBJ2-3, the V gene TRBV14, with D hard to call. V dropped 1 base and J dropped 0 bases, with 8 bases sitting between them. Germline CDR1 SGHDN, CDR2 FVKESK. CDR3 length: 15 amino acids. The CDR3 DNA is TGTGCCAGCAGCCAAGCGGGTTTCAGCACAGATACGCAGTATTTT. As protein: CASSQAGFSTDTQYF.

The CDR3 here is CASSDGLAVEQFF. As DNA, the CDR3 is TGTGCCAGCAGTGACGGACTAGCGGTTGAGCAGTTCTTC. V and J are TRBV25-1 and TRBJ2-1, with 10 bases that match TRBD2. Losses at the gene ends were 3 bases for V and 9 bases for J; bases not matched to a gene: 2. CDR1 and CDR2 (germline): MGHDK, SYGVNS. This CDR3 has 13 residues.

Comments on this clonotype: This could be a read error, since a much larger clone is one nucleotide away. CDR3 region: CASSSLRGAAQYF. The CDR3 region has the DNA TGTGCCAGCAGCTCCCTAAGGGGGGCAGCGCAGTACTTC. The V call is TRBV7-1, the J call TRBJ2-7; D may be TRBD1 or TRBD2 (6 bases each). TRBV7-1 is identified as an open reading frame with a role that is uncertain. The CDR3 contains 13 residues. V lost 3 bases to trimming and J lost 9 bases, with 15 bases between them.

This clonotype has only a few counts. The chain is built from TRBV20-1 and TRBJ1-2; a possible D gene is TRBD1 (5 bases). Germline V gene data show CDR1 as DFQATT and CDR2 as SNEGSKA (reference sequence). The CDR3 extends over 12 amino acids. Between the trimmed V and J ends, which lost 6 bases and 4 bases, there was a span of 12 bases. The CDR3: CSAGPGTYGYTF. The CDR3, as DNA: TGCAGTGCCGGGCCGGGGACCTATGGCTACACCTTC.